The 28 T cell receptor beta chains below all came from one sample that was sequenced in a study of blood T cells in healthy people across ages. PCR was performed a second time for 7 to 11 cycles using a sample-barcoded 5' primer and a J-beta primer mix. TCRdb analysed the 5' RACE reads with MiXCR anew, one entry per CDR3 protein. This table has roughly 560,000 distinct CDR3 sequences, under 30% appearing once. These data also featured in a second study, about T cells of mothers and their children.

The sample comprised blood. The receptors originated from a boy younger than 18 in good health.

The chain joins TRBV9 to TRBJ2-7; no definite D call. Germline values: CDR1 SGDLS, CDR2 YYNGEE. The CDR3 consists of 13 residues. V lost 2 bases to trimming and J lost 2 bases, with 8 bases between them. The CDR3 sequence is CASSVRPTYEQYF. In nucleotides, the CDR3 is TGTGCCAGCAGCGTTCGCCCAACCTACGAGCAGTACTTC.

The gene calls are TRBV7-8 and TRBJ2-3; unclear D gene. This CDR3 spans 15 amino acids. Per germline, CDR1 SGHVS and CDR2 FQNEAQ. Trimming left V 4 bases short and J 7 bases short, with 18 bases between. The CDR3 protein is CASSSSGPPTYTQYF. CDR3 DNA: TGTGCCAGCAGCTCTTCCGGGCCCCCCACTTATACGCAGTATTTT.

CDR3 residues: CASSARLAGERVAGELFF. The CDR3 DNA sequence: TGTGCCAGCAGCGCCCGGCTGGCGGGAGAGAGGGTTGCCGGGGAGCTGTTTTTT. V and J are TRBV11-1 and TRBJ2-2; 7 positions match TRBD2. After removal of 5 bases from V and 6 bases from J, the junction contained 18 bases not matched to a gene. Germline V CDR1 and CDR2: SGHAT, FQDESV (reference sequence). The CDR3 spans 18 residues.

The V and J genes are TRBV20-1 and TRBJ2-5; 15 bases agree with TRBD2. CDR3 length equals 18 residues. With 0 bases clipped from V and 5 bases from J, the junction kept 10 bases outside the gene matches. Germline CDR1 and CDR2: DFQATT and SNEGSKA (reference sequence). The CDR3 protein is CSARDRTSGGAFGETQYF. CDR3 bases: TGCAGTGCTAGAGATCGGACTAGCGGGGGGGCCTTCGGGGAGACCCAGTACTTC.

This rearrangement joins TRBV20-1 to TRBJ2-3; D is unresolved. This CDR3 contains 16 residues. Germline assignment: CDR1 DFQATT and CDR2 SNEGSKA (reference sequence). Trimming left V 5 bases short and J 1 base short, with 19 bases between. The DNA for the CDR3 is TGCAGTGCTTCTGGGCCTGGAGACCGACGCACAGATACGCAGTATTTT. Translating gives CSASGPGDRRTDTQYF.

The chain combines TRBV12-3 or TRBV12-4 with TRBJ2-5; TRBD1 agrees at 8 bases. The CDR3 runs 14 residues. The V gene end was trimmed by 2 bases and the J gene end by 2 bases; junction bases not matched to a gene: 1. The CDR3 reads CASSLYRGQETQYF. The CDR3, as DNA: TGTGCCAGCAGTTTATACAGGGGGCAAGAGACCCAGTACTTC.

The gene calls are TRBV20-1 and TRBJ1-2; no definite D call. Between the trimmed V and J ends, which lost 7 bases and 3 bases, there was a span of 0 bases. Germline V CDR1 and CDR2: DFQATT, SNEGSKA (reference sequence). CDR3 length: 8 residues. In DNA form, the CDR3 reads TGCAGTGACTATGGCTACACCTTC. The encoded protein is CSDYGYTF.

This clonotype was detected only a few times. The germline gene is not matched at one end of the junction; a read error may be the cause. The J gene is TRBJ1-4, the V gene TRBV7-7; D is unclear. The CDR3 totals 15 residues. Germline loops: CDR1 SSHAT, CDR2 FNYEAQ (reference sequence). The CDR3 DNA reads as TGTGCTAGCAGCAAAACGCCCGGGATGGACGAAAAACTGTTTTTT. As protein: CASSKTPGMDEKLFF.

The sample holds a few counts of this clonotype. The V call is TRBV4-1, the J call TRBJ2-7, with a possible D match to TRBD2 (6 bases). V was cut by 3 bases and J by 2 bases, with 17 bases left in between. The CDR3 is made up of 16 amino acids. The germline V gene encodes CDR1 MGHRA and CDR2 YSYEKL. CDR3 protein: CASSHGPGLEAYEQYF. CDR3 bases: TGCGCCAGCAGCCATGGACCGGGACTCGAGGCCTACGAGCAGTACTTC.

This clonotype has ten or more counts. The chain's CDR3 is CSASGTFGQEKLFF. Written as DNA, the CDR3 is TGCAGTGCTAGCGGGACATTCGGGCAGGAAAAACTGTTTTTT. V gene TRBV20-1 combines with J gene TRBJ1-4; a possible D gene is TRBD1 (6 bases). V shed 3 bases and J shed 8 bases, with 16 bases lying between them. Germline lookup yields CDR1 DFQATT and CDR2 SNEGSKA (reference sequence). The CDR3 has 14 amino acids.

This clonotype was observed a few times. CDR3 DNA sequence: TGCAGCGTGAAGGGGACAGGGGTCACCGGGGAGCTGTTTTTT. Translated: CSVKGTGVTGELFF. The gene calls are TRBV29-1 and TRBJ2-2, with 10 bases matching TRBD1. J gave up 4 bases and V 6 bases, and 5 bases lay outside the gene matches. CDR1 and CDR2 (germline): SQVTM, ANQGSEA. This CDR3 is built from 14 residues.

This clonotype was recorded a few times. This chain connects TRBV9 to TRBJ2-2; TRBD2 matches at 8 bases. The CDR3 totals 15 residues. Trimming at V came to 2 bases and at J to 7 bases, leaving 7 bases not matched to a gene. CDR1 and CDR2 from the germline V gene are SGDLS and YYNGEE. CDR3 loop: CASSVGREDDGELFF. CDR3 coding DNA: TGTGCCAGCAGCGTTGGGCGGGAGGATGACGGGGAGCTGTTTTTT.

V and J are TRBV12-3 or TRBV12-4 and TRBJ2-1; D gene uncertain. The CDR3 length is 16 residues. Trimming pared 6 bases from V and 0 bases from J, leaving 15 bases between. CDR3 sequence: CASSPSPSSSYNEQFF. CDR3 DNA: TGTGCCAGCAGCCCTTCGCCGAGTAGCTCCTACAATGAGCAGTTCTTC.

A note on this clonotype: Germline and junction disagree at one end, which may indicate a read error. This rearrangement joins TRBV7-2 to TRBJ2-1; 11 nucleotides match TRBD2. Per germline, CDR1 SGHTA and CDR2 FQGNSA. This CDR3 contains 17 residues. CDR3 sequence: CAGSYSGTSGTYNEQFF. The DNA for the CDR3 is TGTGCCGGCAGCTACTCCGGGACTAGCGGAACTTACAATGAGCAGTTCTTC.

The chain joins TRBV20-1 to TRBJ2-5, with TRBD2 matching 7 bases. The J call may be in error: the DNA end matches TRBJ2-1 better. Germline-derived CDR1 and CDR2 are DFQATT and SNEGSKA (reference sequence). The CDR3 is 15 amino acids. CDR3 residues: CSARGERDRHNEQFF. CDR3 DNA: TGCAGTGCTAGAGGGGAGCGGGACCGACACAATGAGCAGTTCTTC.

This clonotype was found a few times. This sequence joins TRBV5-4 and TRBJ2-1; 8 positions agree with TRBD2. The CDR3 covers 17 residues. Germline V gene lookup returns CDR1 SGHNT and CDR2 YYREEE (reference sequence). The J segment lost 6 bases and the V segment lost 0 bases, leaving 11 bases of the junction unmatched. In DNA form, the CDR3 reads TGTGCCAGCAGCTTGGAAATTAGCGGGGTGCCTATCAATGAGCAGTTCTTC. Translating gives CASSLEISGVPINEQFF.

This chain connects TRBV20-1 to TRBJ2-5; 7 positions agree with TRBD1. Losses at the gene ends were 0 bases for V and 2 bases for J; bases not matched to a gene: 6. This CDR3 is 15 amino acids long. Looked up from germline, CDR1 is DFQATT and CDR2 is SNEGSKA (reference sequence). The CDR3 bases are TGCAGTGCTAGAGATCTGGGACAGCATCAAGAGACCCAGTACTTC. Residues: CSARDLGQHQETQYF.

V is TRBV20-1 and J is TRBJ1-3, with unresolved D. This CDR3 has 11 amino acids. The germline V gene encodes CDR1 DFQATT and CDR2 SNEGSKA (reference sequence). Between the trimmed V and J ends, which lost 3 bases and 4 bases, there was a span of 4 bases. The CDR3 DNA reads TGCAGTGCTAGTAAAGGAAACACCATATATTTT. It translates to CSASKGNTIYF.

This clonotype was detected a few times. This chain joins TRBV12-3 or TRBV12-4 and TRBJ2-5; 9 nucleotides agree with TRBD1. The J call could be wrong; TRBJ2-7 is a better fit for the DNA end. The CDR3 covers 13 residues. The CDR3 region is CASSLLTGGEQYF. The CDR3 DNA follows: TGTGCCAGCAGTTTGCTGACAGGGGGCGAGCAGTACTTC.

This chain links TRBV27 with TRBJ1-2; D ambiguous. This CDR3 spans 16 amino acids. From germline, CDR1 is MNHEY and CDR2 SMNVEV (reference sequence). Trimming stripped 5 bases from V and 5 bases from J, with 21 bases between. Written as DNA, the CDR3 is TGTGCCAGCAGTCCAACCCCGGACTGGCCAGGTTATGGCTACACCTTC. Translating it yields CASSPTPDWPGYGYTF.

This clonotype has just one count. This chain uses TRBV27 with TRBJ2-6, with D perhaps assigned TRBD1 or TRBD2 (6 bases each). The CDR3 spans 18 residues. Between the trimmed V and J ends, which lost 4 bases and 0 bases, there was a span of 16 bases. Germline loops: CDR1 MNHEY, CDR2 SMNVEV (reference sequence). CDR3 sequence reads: CASSSEGGLDSGANVLTF. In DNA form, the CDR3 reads TGTGCCAGCAGTTCCGAGGGGGGTTTGGACTCTGGGGCCAACGTCCTGACTTTC.

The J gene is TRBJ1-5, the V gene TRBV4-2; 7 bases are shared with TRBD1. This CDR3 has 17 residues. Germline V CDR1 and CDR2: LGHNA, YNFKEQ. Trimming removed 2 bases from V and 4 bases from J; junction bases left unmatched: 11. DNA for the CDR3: TGTGCCAGCAGCCAACCGAGAGGGACAGACAATAATCAGCCCCAGCATTTT. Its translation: CASSQPRGTDNNQPQHF.

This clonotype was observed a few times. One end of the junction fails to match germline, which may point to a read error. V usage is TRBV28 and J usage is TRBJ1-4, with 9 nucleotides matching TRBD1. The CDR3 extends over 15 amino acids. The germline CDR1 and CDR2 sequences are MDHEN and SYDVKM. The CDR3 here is CTSSSWDREREKLFF. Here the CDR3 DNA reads TGTACCAGCAGTTCCTGGGACAGGGAGAGAGAAAAACTGTTTTTT.

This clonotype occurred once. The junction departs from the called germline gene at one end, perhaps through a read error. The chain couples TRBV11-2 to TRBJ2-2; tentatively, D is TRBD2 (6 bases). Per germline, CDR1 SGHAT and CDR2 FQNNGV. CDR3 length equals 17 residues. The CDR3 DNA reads TGTGCCAGCAGCTTAGATCGGAGGGCGTCTGACACCGTGGAGCTGTTTTTT. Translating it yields CASSLDRRASDTVELFF.

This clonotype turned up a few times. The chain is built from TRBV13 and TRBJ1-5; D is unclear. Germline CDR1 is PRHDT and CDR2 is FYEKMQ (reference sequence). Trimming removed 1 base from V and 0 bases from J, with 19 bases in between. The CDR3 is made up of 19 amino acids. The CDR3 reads CASSLARRAGIYSNQPQHF. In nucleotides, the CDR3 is TGTGCCAGCAGCTTAGCCCGTCGGGCAGGAATATATAGCAATCAGCCCCAGCATTTT.

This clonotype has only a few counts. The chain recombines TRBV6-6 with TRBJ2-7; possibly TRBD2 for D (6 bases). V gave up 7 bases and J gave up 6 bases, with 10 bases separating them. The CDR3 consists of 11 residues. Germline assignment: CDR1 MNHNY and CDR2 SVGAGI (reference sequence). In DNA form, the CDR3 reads TGTGCCAGCATGCGGGAACGCGAGCAGTACTTC. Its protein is CASMREREQYF.

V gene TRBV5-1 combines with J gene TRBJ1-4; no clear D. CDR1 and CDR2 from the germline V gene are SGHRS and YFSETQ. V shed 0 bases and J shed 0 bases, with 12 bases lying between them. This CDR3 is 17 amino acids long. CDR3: CASSLATGSSTNEKLFF. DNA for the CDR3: TGCGCCAGCAGCTTGGCCACCGGGTCTTCAACTAATGAAAAACTGTTTTTT.

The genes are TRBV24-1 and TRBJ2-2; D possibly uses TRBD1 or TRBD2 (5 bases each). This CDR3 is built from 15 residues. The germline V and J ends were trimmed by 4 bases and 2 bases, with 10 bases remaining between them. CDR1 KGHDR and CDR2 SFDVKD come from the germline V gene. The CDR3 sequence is CATSETRDNTGELFF. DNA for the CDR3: TGTGCCACCAGTGAGACCCGGGACAACACCGGGGAGCTGTTTTTT.